Listed below are T cell receptor beta chains from one sample, sequenced in a study of blood T cell repertoires in COVID-19. Produced via immunoSEQ multiplex PCR; TCRdb's table is partial and in-frame only. The sample shows around 270,000 clones, more than 90% of them seen only once. The sample taken for sequencing was peripheral blood. These receptors were obtained from a person under 35 with COVID-19, enrolled during active disease. CDR3s include the opening cysteine and the closing phenylalanine or tryptophan. D genes are given only for firm matches. A clone size is listed for some rows: how often the clone was seen (once, few, many), or a class if it is expanded.

clone size	V gene	J gene	D gene	CDR3 length	CDR3 protein	CDR3 DNA
-	TRBV24-1	TRBJ1-4	TRBD1	19	CATSESFSGTGTPLEKLFF	TGTGCCACCAGTGAGTCGTTCTCCGGGACAGGGACACCTCTTGAAAAACTGTTTTTT
-	TRBV5-1	TRBJ1-2	TRBD1	15	CASSLETGTNYGYTF	TGCGCCAGCAGCTTAGAGACAGGGACTAACTATGGCTACACCTTC
-	TRBV2	TRBJ2-1	TRBD2	15	CASSVGLAVYNEQFF	TGTGCCAGCAGTGTAGGGCTAGCGGTGTACAATGAGCAGTTCTTC
-	TRBV30	TRBJ1-5	TRBD1	14	CAWRQGTGEQPQHF	TGTGCCTGGAGGCAAGGGACAGGGGAACAGCCCCAGCATTTT
-	TRBV18	TRBJ2-2	-	13	CASSTANTGELFF	TGTGCCAGCTCTACAGCGAACACCGGGGAGCTGTTTTTT
-	TRBV6-5	TRBJ1-2	TRBD1	15	CASSLLKTGANGYTF	TGTGCCAGCAGTCTCCTCAAGACAGGGGCGAATGGCTACACCTTC
-	TRBV6-6	TRBJ1-2	TRBD1	13	CASSTGADYGYTF	TGTGCCAGCAGTACAGGGGCGGACTATGGCTACACCTTC
few	TRBV6-5	TRBJ1-2	TRBD1	14	CASRGQGETYGYTF	TGTGCCAGCAGGGGACAGGGAGAAACCTATGGCTACACCTTC
-	TRBV6-5	TRBJ1-5	-	13	CASSYSQDQPQHF	TGTGCCAGCAGTTACTCACAGGATCAGCCCCAGCATTTT
-	TRBV3-1/TRBV3-2	TRBJ1-4	-	16	CASSFSRQQTNEKLFF	TGTGCCAGCAGCTTCTCACGACAGCAAACTAATGAAAAACTGTTTTTT
-	TRBV10-3	TRBJ2-7	TRBD2	12	CAILAGDYEQYF	TGTGCCATCTTAGCGGGGGACTACGAGCAGTACTTC
-	TRBV19	TRBJ2-7	TRBD2	14	CASSPGLVFYEQYF	TGTGCCAGTAGTCCGGGACTAGTGTTCTACGAGCAGTACTTC
-	TRBV28	TRBJ2-7	-	15	CASSPPGGVSYEQYF	TGTGCCAGCAGCCCGCCCGGCGGGGTCTCCTACGAGCAGTACTTC
-	TRBV5-8	TRBJ2-3	-	15	CASSLTSLATDTQYF	TGTGCCAGCAGCTTGACTAGCCTCGCCACAGATACGCAGTATTTT
-	TRBV5-1	TRBJ2-7	-	12	CASSLGGYEQYF	TGCGCCAGCAGCTTGGGCGGATACGAGCAGTACTTC
-	TRBV28	TRBJ2-2	-	14	CASSLGKSTGELFF	TGTGCCAGCAGTTTAGGCAAATCCACCGGGGAGCTGTTTTTT
-	TRBV7-2	TRBJ1-2	-	14	CASIQRAENYGYTF	TGTGCCAGCATCCAGAGGGCAGAGAACTATGGCTACACCTTC
-	TRBV13	TRBJ2-3	-	13	CASSSDSLDTQYF	TGTGCCAGCAGCTCGGACAGTTTAGATACGCAGTATTTT
-	TRBV4-2	TRBJ1-2	-	16	CASSQDNEVDNYGYTF	TGTGCCAGCAGCCAAGATAACGAGGTAGATAACTATGGCTACACCTTC